These 5 T cell receptor beta chains originate from one sample sequenced in a study of immune heterogeneity within non-small cell lung tumors. Using 32 V and 13 J primers, multiplex PCR amplified TCR beta CDR3. Via MiXCR, TCRdb re-called the multiplex PCR reads, giving one row per CDR3 protein. The sample records 10,000 to 15,000 distinct CDR3 sequences, about 23% being singletons. Per sample, 600 ng of bulk tumor genomic DNA was the template used. Taken during surgery, several biopsies per primary tumor were spaced as far apart as possible within the tumor mass. Enrolled patients presented with newly diagnosed, previously untreated non-small cell lung cancer and underwent curative surgery. The sequencing input was lung tumor tissue. The receptors shown here come from a middle-aged man with non-small cell lung cancer.

The gene calls are TRBV3-1 and TRBJ1-5, with 9 bases lining up with TRBD1. Germline trimming cut 4 bases from V and 5 bases from J; bases unmatched to any gene: 0. Germline CDR1 reads LGHDT; CDR2 reads YNNKEL (reference sequence). CDR3 length: 13 amino acids. CDR3 protein: CASSRDRDQPQHF. CDR3 DNA sequence: TGTGCCAGCAGCCGGGACAGGGATCAGCCCCAGCATTTT.

The chain joins TRBV3-1 to TRBJ2-5, with unresolved D. Deletions cut 1 base from V and 7 bases from J, with 13 bases between. The CDR3 is 14 amino acids. The germline gives CDR1 LGHDT, CDR2 YNNKEL (reference sequence). CDR3 protein: CASSQVSRGGTQYF. CDR3 nucleotide sequence: TGTGCCAGCAGCCAAGTGTCCAGAGGCGGGACCCAGTACTTC.

This clonotype is medium-sized (0.01 to 0.1%) in the sample. The chain carries TRBV2 and TRBJ1-1, with no clear D. CDR1 is SNHLY, CDR2 FYNNEI, per germline. Trimming removed 6 bases from V and 2 bases from J, with 4 bases in between. The CDR3 has 11 residues. The CDR3 spells CASRGNTEAFF. The CDR3 DNA reads as TGTGCCAGCAGGGGAAACACTGAAGCTTTCTTT.

This clonotype was counted only a few times. J is TRBJ1-2 and V is TRBV7-9, with D unclear. The CDR3 runs to 14 residues. CDR1 is SEHNR and CDR2 is FQNEAQ in the germline V gene (reference sequence). Between the trimmed V and J ends, which lost 0 bases and 3 bases, there was a span of 8 bases. CDR3 sequence (DNA): TGTGCCAGCAGCTTAGCGATAACCGACTATGGCTACACCTTC. Protein sequence: CASSLAITDYGYTF.

The chain recombines TRBV3-1 with TRBJ2-4; 8 nucleotides line up with TRBD1. The V segment lost 5 bases and the J segment 3 bases; nucleotides outside the gene matches: 6. Germline lookup yields CDR1 LGHDT and CDR2 YNNKEL (reference sequence). This CDR3 is 15 amino acids long. CDR3 residues: CASSSSDRGKNIQYF. The CDR3 DNA reads as TGTGCCAGCAGCTCATCCGACAGGGGCAAAAACATTCAGTACTTC.